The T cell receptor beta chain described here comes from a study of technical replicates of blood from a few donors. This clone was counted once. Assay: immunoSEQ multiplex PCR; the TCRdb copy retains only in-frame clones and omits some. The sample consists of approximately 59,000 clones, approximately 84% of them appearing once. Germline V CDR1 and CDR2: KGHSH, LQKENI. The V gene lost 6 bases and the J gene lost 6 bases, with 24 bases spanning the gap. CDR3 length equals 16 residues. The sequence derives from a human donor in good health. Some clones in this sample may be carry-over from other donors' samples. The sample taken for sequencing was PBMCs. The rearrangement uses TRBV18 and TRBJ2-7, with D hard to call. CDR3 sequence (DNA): TGTGCCAGCTCTCCAGGTTTAGCTGGAGCTGAGGTCGAGCAGTACTTC. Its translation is CASSPGLAGAEVEQYF.